This T cell receptor beta chain emerged from a study of vaccination effects on CD4 cells after COVID-19. The overall study: Participants were given two doses of BNT162b2 or mRNA-1273 vaccine. A couple of convalescent donors provided samples 16 days and one week before vaccination. Whole-study findings and limits: Clones that were induced by infection or by vaccine showed marked contraction late after vaccination.

Trimming left V 7 bases short and J 0 bases short, with 15 bases between. The CDR3 sequence is 15 residues long. Germline V gene sequence: CDR1 MNHEY, CDR2 SVGAGI. Sequencing used immunoSEQ multiplex PCR; TCRdb keeps in-frame clones, though not all of them. The data contain 24,000 or so clones, approximately 70% of them singletons. Sequencing was preceded by expansion of antigen-specific CD4+ T cells with viral peptide pools in the ViraFEST assay. Researchers isolated CD4+ T cells once around 11 days of culture had elapsed. A positive SARS-CoV-2 PCR test fell between March and December 2020. To note about this clone: Antigen specificity is unknown.

The J gene is TRBJ1-2, the V gene TRBV6-5, with a possible D match to TRBD1 (6 bases). This sample comprised CD4+ T cells from PBMCs cultured with SARS-CoV-2 spike peptides, obtained before COVID-19 vaccination. The sequence came from a human donor who had a prior SARS-CoV-2 infection. CDR3 sequence: CASTKTGNTNYGYTF. The CDR3 DNA reads as TGTGCCAGCACAAAGACAGGAAATACTAACTATGGCTACACCTTC.